This entry lists 15 T cell receptor beta chains sequenced from one sample in a study of T cell changes during pregnancy in multiple sclerosis. Produced via immunoSEQ multiplex PCR; TCRdb's table is partial and in-frame only. This repertoire shows under 110,000 clones, 92% found once; its top ten account for around 1.5%. The material was peripheral blood, obtained after pregnancy. These receptors all stem from a female donor with multiple sclerosis, enrolled in a pregnancy study.

V is TRBV29-1 and J is TRBJ1-2; 7 positions agree with TRBD1. Per the germline V gene, CDR1 is SQVTM and CDR2 is ANQGSEA. This CDR3 region has 15 residues. V shed 2 bases and J 0 bases; nucleotides not matched to a gene: 6. DNA of the CDR3: TGCAGCGTTGAACCTTGGACAGGCTCTAACTATGGCTACACCTTC. It specifies CSVEPWTGSNYGYTF.

The genes are TRBV5-1 and TRBJ2-1; 7 bases map to TRBD2. Germline V CDR1 and CDR2: SGHRS, YFSETQ. The CDR3 extends over 16 amino acids. J gave up 4 bases and V 0 bases, and 7 bases lay outside the gene matches. The CDR3 here is CASSLASGILYNEQFF. CDR3 DNA sequence: TGCGCCAGCAGCTTGGCCAGCGGGATCCTATACAATGAGCAGTTCTTC.

A single count supports this clone. The CDR3 DNA sequence: TGTGCCAGCAGCTTAGTTACAGGGGGACAGGTTGGAACTAATGAAAAACTGTTTTTT. Translation gives CASSLVTGGQVGTNEKLFF. V is TRBV7-6 and J is TRBJ1-4; 8 positions agree with TRBD1. The trim removed 1 base at V and 1 base at J, leaving 11 bases unmatched. The CDR3 is made up of 19 amino acids. CDR1 is SGHVS and CDR2 is FNYEAQ in the germline V gene.

This clone was observed a few times. This sequence joins TRBV19 and TRBJ1-6, with 11 bases matching TRBD1. The junction had 7 bases not matched to a gene; V was cut back by 6 bases and J by 9 bases. The CDR3 runs to 15 residues. Per germline, CDR1 LNHDA and CDR2 SQIVND (reference sequence). The CDR3 protein is CASSDAGTGGSPLHF. DNA for the CDR3: TGTGCCAGTAGCGACGCAGGGACAGGGGGTTCACCCCTCCACTTT.

The V and J genes are TRBV5-1 and TRBJ2-1, with 8 bases fitting TRBD1. J was trimmed by 0 bases and V by 2 bases; bases with no gene match: 1. CDR1 is SGHRS and CDR2 is YFSETQ in the germline V gene. This CDR3 is 15 amino acids long. CDR3 nucleotide sequence: TGCGCCAGCAGCTTTACAGGGGGCTCCTACAATGAGCAGTTCTTC. Protein sequence: CASSFTGGSYNEQFF.

The chain uses TRBV5-1 and TRBJ1-2; TRBD1 agrees at 8 bases. Losses at the gene ends were 0 bases for V and 8 bases for J; bases not matched to a gene: 12. The CDR3 contains 16 residues. CDR1 SGHRS and CDR2 YFSETQ come from the germline V gene. For the CDR3, the DNA is TGCGCCAGCAGCTTGGGGGGGACAGGCGGCGATTTAGGCTACACCTTC. This translates into CASSLGGTGGDLGYTF. Full variable domain (missing parts from reference TRBV5-1 and TRBJ1-2): KAGVTQTPRYLIKTRGQQVTLSCSPISGHRSVSWYQQTPGQGLQFLFEYFSETQRNKGNFPGRFSGRQFSNSRSEMNVSTLELGDSALYLCASSLGGTGGDLGYTFGSGTRLTVV.

Details on this clone: This same CDR3 is encoded by further DNA sequences in the sample. The J gene is TRBJ1-1, the V gene TRBV2, with D unclear. Germline V gene data show CDR1 as SNHLY and CDR2 as FYNNEI. Between the trimmed V and J ends, which lost 3 bases and 0 bases, there was a span of 5 bases. The CDR3 sequence is 13 residues long. This CDR3 is CASSDRVNTEAFF. In DNA, the CDR3 is TGTGCCAGCAGTGACCGGGTGAACACTGAAGCTTTCTTT.

The chain links TRBV6-4 to TRBJ2-7; 7 bases are a match to TRBD1. Germline CDR1 is MRHNA and CDR2 is SNTAGT. The CDR3 is 12 residues long. With 6 bases clipped from V and 4 bases from J, the junction kept 3 bases outside the gene matches. The CDR3 DNA sequence: TGTGCCAGCAGACAGGGGTGGTACGAGCAGTACTTC. Translating it yields CASRQGWYEQYF.

The rearrangement links TRBV2 to TRBJ1-3; D might be TRBD1 (5 bases). Germline assignment: CDR1 SNHLY and CDR2 FYNNEI. The CDR3 covers 12 residues. Trimming removed 3 bases at V and 11 bases at J, with 11 bases between. CDR3 residues: CASSEAGRAIYF. The CDR3 region has the DNA TGTGCCAGCAGTGAGGCGGGACGGGCCATATATTTT.

This chain links TRBV6-1 with TRBJ1-3; D unresolved. Germline lookup yields CDR1 MNHNS and CDR2 SASEGT. V lost 8 bases to trimming and J lost 9 bases, with 20 bases between them. The CDR3 has 14 residues. The CDR3 bases are TGTGCCAGCGGGCATCTTTCCGGCCAAGGCACCATATATTTT. Protein sequence: CASGHLSGQGTIYF.

V usage is TRBV2 and J usage is TRBJ1-2, with a tentative D call TRBD1 (5 bases). The germline V gene encodes CDR1 SNHLY and CDR2 FYNNEI. The CDR3 totals 15 residues. V was clipped by 7 bases and J by 4 bases, with 19 bases between them. Written as DNA, the CDR3 is TGTGCCAGCACCACCGGGTCTCAGGGTCTCTATGGCTACACCTTC. It encodes CASTTGSQGLYGYTF.

This chain uses TRBV18 with TRBJ1-1; a weak D match, TRBD1 (5 bases). Trimming cost V 3 bases and J 2 bases, with 13 bases left between them. The germline gives CDR1 KGHSH, CDR2 LQKENI. The CDR3 runs to 15 residues. CDR3 coding DNA: TGTGCCAGCTCACCGCCGGAGGGGCCCAACACTGAAGCTTTCTTT. Protein sequence: CASSPPEGPNTEAFF. Complete variable domain (other parts from reference TRBV18 and TRBJ1-1): NAGVMQNPRHLVRRRGQEARLRCSPMKGHSHVYWYRQLPEEGLKFMVYLQKENIIDESGMPKERFSAEFPKEGPSILRIQQVVRGDSAAYFCASSPPEGPNTEAFFGQGTRLTVV.

As regards this clone: Mismatch with germline at one junction end may stem from a read error. This chain connects TRBV5-1 to TRBJ2-7, with 13 nucleotides matching TRBD2. This CDR3 contains 16 residues. The V gene's germline CDR1 is SGHRS and CDR2 YFSETQ. CDR3 sequence (DNA): TGCGCCAGCAGCTTCTGGACTAGCGGGAGAAGTAGTGAGCAGTACTTT. This translates into CASSFWTSGRSSEQYF. The variable domain in full, with the rest retrieved from reference TRBV5-1 and TRBJ2-7, is KAGVTQTPRYLIKTRGQQVTLSCSPISGHRSVSWYQQTPGQGLQFLFEYFSETQRNKGNFPGRFSGRQFSNSRSEMNVSTLELGDSALYLCASSFWTSGRSSEQYFGPGTRLTVT.

This rearrangement joins TRBV28 to TRBJ2-4, with D hard to call. V lost 8 bases and J 0 bases, leaving 11 bases between the germline ends. The CDR3 spans 14 residues. Germline lookup yields CDR1 MDHEN and CDR2 SYDVKM. Written as DNA, the CDR3 is TGTGCCAGCGCGTCTACTCTAGCCAAAAACATTCAGTACTTC. Its translation: CASASTLAKNIQYF.

V and J are TRBV13 and TRBJ2-1; TRBD2 matches at 9 bases. The CDR3 extends over 18 amino acids. J gave up 3 bases and V 4 bases, and 13 bases lay outside the gene matches. In germline, CDR1 is PRHDT, CDR2 FYEKMQ (reference sequence). This CDR3 reads CASSSTLSGTSFYNEQFF. The CDR3 region has the DNA TGTGCCAGCAGCTCGACCCTCAGCGGGACTAGCTTCTACAATGAGCAGTTCTTC.